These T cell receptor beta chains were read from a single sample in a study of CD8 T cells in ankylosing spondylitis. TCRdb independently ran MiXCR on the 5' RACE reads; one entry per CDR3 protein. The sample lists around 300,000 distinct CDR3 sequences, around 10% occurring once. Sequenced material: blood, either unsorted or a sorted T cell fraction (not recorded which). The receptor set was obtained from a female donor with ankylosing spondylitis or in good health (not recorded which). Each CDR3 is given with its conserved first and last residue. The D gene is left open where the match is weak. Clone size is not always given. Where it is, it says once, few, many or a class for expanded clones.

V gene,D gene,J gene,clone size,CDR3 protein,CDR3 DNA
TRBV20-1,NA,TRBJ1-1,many,CSARDLGRVRAFF,TGCAGTGCTAGAGATCTAGGCAGGGTGAGGGCTTTCTTT
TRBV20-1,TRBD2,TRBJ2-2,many,CSARVGVFWREKVDTGELFF,TGCAGTGCTAGGGTTGGCGTCTTCTGGCGGGAGAAGGTGGACACCGGGGAGCTGTTTTTT
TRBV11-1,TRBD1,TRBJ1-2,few,CASSPNGDRGYYGYTF,TGTGCCAGCAGCCCAAATGGGGACAGGGGATACTATGGCTACACCTTC
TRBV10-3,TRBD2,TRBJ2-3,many,CAISDVTSGGTDTQYF,TGTGCCATCAGTGATGTCACTAGCGGGGGCACAGATACGCAGTATTTT
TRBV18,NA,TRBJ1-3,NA,CASSPRQQSSGNTIYF,TGTGCCAGCTCACCACGACAGCAAAGCTCTGGAAACACCATATATTTT
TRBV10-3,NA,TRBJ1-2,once,CAISEVWVQGEGYTF,TGTGCCATCAGTGAGGTCTGGGTACAGGGCGAAGGCTACACCTTC
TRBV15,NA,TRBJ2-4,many,CATSRDLTSAKNIQYF,TGTGCCACCAGCAGAGATCTCACTAGCGCCAAAAACATTCAGTACTTC
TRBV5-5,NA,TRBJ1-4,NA,CASSLRQRSNEKLFF,TGTGCCAGCAGCCTAAGACAGAGATCAAATGAAAAACTGTTTTTT
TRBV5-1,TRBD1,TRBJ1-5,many,CASSWGTGNSNQPQHF,TGCGCCAGCAGCTGGGGGACAGGGAATAGCAATCAGCCCCAGCATTTT
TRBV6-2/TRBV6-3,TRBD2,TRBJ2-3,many,CASSSIWAGADTQYF,TGTGCCAGCAGTTCAATATGGGCGGGAGCAGATACGCAGTATTTT
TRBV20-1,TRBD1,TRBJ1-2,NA,CSARGIQGGFYGYTF,TGCAGTGCTAGGGGGATTCAGGGGGGGTTCTATGGCTACACCTTC
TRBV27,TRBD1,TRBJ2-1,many,CASSRHGTVSYNEQFF,TGTGCCAGCAGTCGACACGGGACAGTTTCCTACAATGAGCAGTTCTTC
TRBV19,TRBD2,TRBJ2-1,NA,CASSIDRGGSNEQFF,TGTGCCAGTAGTATAGATCGTGGCGGGAGCAATGAGCAGTTCTTC
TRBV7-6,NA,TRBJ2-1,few,CASSFAAGNEQFF,TGTGCCAGCAGCTTTGCAGCGGGCAATGAGCAGTTCTTC
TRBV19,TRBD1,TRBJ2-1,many,CASRRRDSSYNEQFF,TGTGCCAGTAGGAGAAGGGACAGCTCCTACAATGAGCAGTTCTTC
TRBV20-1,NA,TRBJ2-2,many,CSANRGDTVSGELFF,TGCAGTGCTAACCGCGGGGACACGGTATCCGGGGAGCTGTTTTTT
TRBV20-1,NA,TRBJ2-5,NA,CSTGLETQYF,TGCAGTACAGGGTTGGAGACCCAGTACTTC
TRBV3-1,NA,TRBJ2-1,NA,CASSQGSSGGEQFF,TGTGCCAGCAGCCAAGGTTCTTCCGGCGGGGAGCAGTTCTTC
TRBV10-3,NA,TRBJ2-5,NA,CAISVSGGPQYF,TGTGCCATCAGTGTGTCCGGGGGGCCCCAGTACTTC
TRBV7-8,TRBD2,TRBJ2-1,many,CASSATSGRYNEQFF,TGTGCCAGCAGCGCGACTAGCGGGAGGTACAATGAGCAGTTCTTC
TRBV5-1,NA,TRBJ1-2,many,CASSSSGTPYGYTF,TGCGCCAGCAGCTCCTCCGGGACACCATATGGCTACACCTTC
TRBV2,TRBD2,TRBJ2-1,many,CASSVSGRASDEQFF,TGTGCCAGCAGCGTTAGCGGGAGGGCCTCGGATGAGCAGTTCTTC
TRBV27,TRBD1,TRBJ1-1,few,CASSPGTAIITEAFF,TGTGCCAGCAGTCCAGGGACAGCCATCATCACTGAAGCTTTCTTT